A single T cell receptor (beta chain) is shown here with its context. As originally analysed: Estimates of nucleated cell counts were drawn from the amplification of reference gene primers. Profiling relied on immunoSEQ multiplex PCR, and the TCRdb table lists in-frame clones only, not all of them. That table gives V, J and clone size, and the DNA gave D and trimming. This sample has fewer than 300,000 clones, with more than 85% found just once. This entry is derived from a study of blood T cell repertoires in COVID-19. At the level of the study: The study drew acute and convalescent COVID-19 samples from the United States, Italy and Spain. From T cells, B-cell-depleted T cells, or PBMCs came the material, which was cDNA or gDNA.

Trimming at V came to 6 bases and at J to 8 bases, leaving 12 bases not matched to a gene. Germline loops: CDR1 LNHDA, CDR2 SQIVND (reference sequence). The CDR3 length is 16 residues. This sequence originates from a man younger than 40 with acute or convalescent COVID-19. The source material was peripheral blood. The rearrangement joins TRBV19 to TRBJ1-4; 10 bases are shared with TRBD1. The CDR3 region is CASRNLGTGDHEKLFF. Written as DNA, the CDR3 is TGTGCCAGTAGAAATTTGGGGACAGGGGATCACGAAAAACTGTTTTTT.